This passage covers 28 T cell receptor beta chains from one sample sequenced in a study of Graves' ophthalmopathy and Graves' hyperthyroidism. Amplifying from RNA transcripts, the study obtained TCR beta CDR3 regions. The first round was an RT-PCR with HTBI primers, and the second round was a multiplex PCR. MiXCR, run by TCRdb on the multiplex PCR reads, gives a single entry per CDR3 protein. The data hold 900,000 to 1,200,000 distinct CDR3 sequences, with about two fifths observed a single time. Sequencing was done on a sample of peripheral blood or thyroid tissue (not recorded which). The receptors originated from an adult man with Graves' hyperthyroidism.

V usage is TRBV12-3 or TRBV12-4 and J usage is TRBJ2-2; 15 bases agree with TRBD2. J was trimmed by 6 bases and V by 7 bases; bases with no gene match: 3. The length of the CDR3 is 15 residues. CDR3 sequence (DNA): TGTGCCAGCAAGGGACTAGCGGGAGGTGCCGGGGAGCTGTTTTTT. Amino acids: CASKGLAGGAGELFF.

This clonotype appeared a few times. This clone may be a read error of a much larger clone one base away. The rearrangement joins TRBV7-2 to TRBJ2-7; 8 nucleotides match TRBD1. The germline V gene encodes CDR1 SGHTA and CDR2 FQGNSA. The CDR3 covers 14 residues. The CDR3 coding sequence is TGTGCCAGCAGCTTCGACAGGGGTACCTACGAGCAGTGCTTC. This sequence encodes CASSFDRGTYEQCF.

The table lists this clonotype with many counts. The genes are TRBV4-3 and TRBJ1-1; perhaps TRBD1 as D (5 bases). The CDR3 totals 13 residues. Per the germline V gene, CDR1 is LGHNA and CDR2 is YSLEER. V was pared by 1 base and J by 10 bases, with 13 bases between. CDR3 in DNA: TGCGCCAGCAGCCAAGGATTGGGTGGGGGAGCTTTCTTT. As protein: CASSQGLGGGAFF.

The J gene is TRBJ2-7, the V gene TRBV4-1, with 7 bases matching TRBD1. V trimming: 3 bases; J trimming: 5 bases; junction bases outside the gene matches: 10. Germline V gene lookup returns CDR1 MGHRA and CDR2 YSYEKL. The CDR3 contains 15 residues. The CDR3 sequence: CASSQAGTALNEQYF. CDR3 in DNA: TGCGCCAGCAGCCAGGCCGGGACAGCCCTTAACGAGCAGTACTTC.

This clonotype was seen many times. The chain uses TRBV2 and TRBJ1-2; D may be TRBD1 (5 bases). The CDR3 runs 11 residues. CDR1 is SNHLY, CDR2 FYNNEI, per germline. Trimming took off 6 bases at V and 8 bases at J, with 10 bases between the two ends. The CDR3 here is CASRGTMGYTF. Here the CDR3 DNA reads TGTGCCAGCAGGGGGACTATGGGCTACACCTTC.

The chain is built from TRBV6-1 and TRBJ2-7, with D possibly being TRBD1 (6 bases). V lost 10 bases and J lost 3, with 16 bases in between. There are 13 residues in the CDR3. Germline V gives CDR1 MNHNS, CDR2 SASEGT. CDR3 sequence (DNA): TGTGCCATTAGGACAGAGGACCACTACGAGCAGTACTTC. It translates to CAIRTEDHYEQYF.

As for this clonotype: A much larger clone sits a single nucleotide away, making a read error possible. The chain is built from TRBV25-1 and TRBJ1-1; no clear D gene. Germline-derived CDR1 and CDR2 are MGHDK and SYGVNS. The germline V and J ends were trimmed by 6 bases and 1 base, with 15 bases remaining between them. This CDR3 spans 15 amino acids. The CDR3 is CASSPDLGGNTEAFF. In DNA form, the CDR3 reads TGTGCCAGCAGCCCAGATCTAGGCGGGAACACTGAAGCTTTCTTT.

V is TRBV7-6 and J is TRBJ2-6, with unresolved D. Germline lookup yields CDR1 SGHVS and CDR2 FNYEAQ. V was shortened by 0 bases and J by 0 bases, with 6 bases between the two germline ends. The CDR3 runs 16 residues. This chain's CDR3 is CASSLAYDSGANVLTF. The CDR3 nucleotides are TGTGCCAGCAGCTTAGCTTACGACTCTGGGGCCAACGTCCTGACTTTC.

To note about this clonotype: A much larger clone differs by one base, so this may be a read error. This chain joins TRBV6-5 and TRBJ1-6; no clear D gene. The V gene's germline CDR1 is MNHEY and CDR2 SVGAGI. CDR3 size: 13 residues. CDR3 loop: CAISSQANSPLHF. The CDR3 bases are TGTGCCATCAGTTCCCAGGCGAATTCACCCCTCCACTTT.

This clonotype was counted many times. The CDR3 coding sequence is TGTGCCAGCAGCGAGGGGGGGCAAGAGACCCAGTACTTC. Encoded protein: CASSEGGQETQYF. The V and J genes are TRBV9 and TRBJ2-5; the D gene is possibly TRBD2 (7 bases). The germline V and J ends were trimmed by 3 bases and 2 bases, with 8 bases remaining between them. CDR3 length: 13 amino acids. CDR1 and CDR2 from the germline V gene are SGDLS and YYNGEE.

The table lists this clonotype with many counts. CDR3 sequence (DNA): TGTGCCAGCAGCATCCACCTAAGACAGGGCGATGAAGCTTTCTTT. Residues: CASSIHLRQGDEAFF. The chain is built from TRBV7-9 and TRBJ1-1, with 7 bases matching TRBD1. The ends lost 5 bases at V and 7 bases at J; junction bases unmatched: 13. Germline CDR1 SEHNR, CDR2 FQNEAQ (reference sequence). The CDR3 loop spans 15 amino acids.

V usage is TRBV3-1 and J usage is TRBJ2-2; D is possibly TRBD1 (6 bases). Per germline, CDR1 LGHDT and CDR2 YNNKEL (reference sequence). Trimming took 5 bases from V and 3 from J, leaving 16 bases between them. The CDR3 runs 16 residues. This chain's CDR3 is CASSWTVKRYTGELFF. The DNA of the CDR3 is TGTGCCAGCAGCTGGACAGTTAAACGTTACACCGGGGAGCTGTTTTTT.

This clonotype was recorded a few times. V gene TRBV28 combines with J gene TRBJ1-2; D remains ambiguous. Looked up from germline, CDR1 is MDHEN and CDR2 is SYDVKM. The CDR3 spans 10 residues. With 11 bases removed from V and 8 bases from J, the gap between germline ends came to 12 bases. The CDR3 sequence is CAPPAPGYTF. The CDR3 DNA sequence: TGTGCCCCGCCCGCCCCAGGCTACACCTTC.

This clonotype was detected a few times. The J gene is TRBJ2-7, the V gene TRBV12-3 or TRBV12-4; D not certain. This CDR3 has 16 residues. The V gene lost 1 base and the J gene lost 0 bases, with 13 bases spanning the gap. CDR3 coding DNA: TGTGCCAGCAGTTTAGATGATGCAGGCTACTCCTACGAGCAGTACTTC. Its protein product is CASSLDDAGYSYEQYF.

This clonotype was seen ten or more times. CDR3 in DNA: TGTGCCAGCAGTGAAAACCTGCGGTACGAGCAGTACTTC. Its protein product is CASSENLRYEQYF. V usage is TRBV2 and J usage is TRBJ2-7, with D uncertain. V lost 2 bases to trimming and J lost 4 bases, with 9 bases between them. This CDR3 region has 13 residues. The V gene's germline CDR1 is SNHLY and CDR2 FYNNEI.

This clonotype was counted many times. V and J are TRBV10-3 and TRBJ1-3; 10 positions match TRBD1. This CDR3 region has 15 residues. Germline CDR1 ENHRY, CDR2 SYGVKD. J was trimmed by 5 bases and V by 4 bases; bases with no gene match: 5. The CDR3 loop is CAISGGQGVRNTIYF. In DNA, the CDR3 is TGTGCCATCAGTGGCGGACAGGGGGTTAGAAACACCATATATTTT.

This chain uses TRBV5-1 with TRBJ1-2; maybe TRBD1 (6 bases). CDR1 and CDR2 (germline): SGHRS, YFSETQ. This CDR3 region has 12 residues. Trimming took 5 bases from V and 6 from J, leaving 11 bases between them. CDR3 in amino acids: CASSRDIDGYTF. In DNA, the CDR3 is TGCGCCAGCAGTAGGGACATCGATGGCTACACCTTC.

As regards this clonotype: With a much larger clone just one base away, this may be a read error. This chain connects TRBV5-1 to TRBJ1-5; TRBD1 aligns across 7 bases. The CDR3 totals 15 residues. CDR1 and CDR2 (germline): SGHRS, YFSETQ. With 4 bases clipped from V and 4 bases from J, the junction kept 8 bases outside the gene matches. CDR3: CASSTGQFANQPQHF. In nucleotides, the CDR3 is TGCGCCAGCAGCACGGGACAGTTTGCTAATCAGCCCCAGCATTTT.

V usage is TRBV7-9 and J usage is TRBJ1-4; 8 positions agree with TRBD1. The CDR3 length is 14 residues. Germline V lookup: CDR1 SEHNR, CDR2 FQNEAQ (reference sequence). Germline trimming cut 5 bases from V and 5 bases from J; bases unmatched to any gene: 4. CDR3 sequence: CASSQQGVNEKLFF. CDR3 DNA: TGTGCCAGCAGCCAACAGGGGGTAAATGAAAAACTGTTTTTT. The entire variable domain, with the rest obtained from reference TRBV7-9 and TRBJ1-4, is as follows: DTGVSQNPRHKITKRGQNVTFRCDPISEHNRLYWYRQTLGQGPEFLTYFQNEAQLEKSRLLSDRFSAERPKGSFSTLEIQRTEQGDSAMYLCASSQQGVNEKLFFGSGTQLSVL.

This clonotype came up many times. The chain has TRBV12-3 or TRBV12-4 and TRBJ2-5, with D possibly being TRBD1 (6 bases). CDR3 size: 11 residues. The germline V and J ends were trimmed by 10 bases and 5 bases, with 11 bases remaining between them. The CDR3, as DNA: TGTGCCACCACGGACAGCGAGACCCAGTACTTC. This codes for CATTDSETQYF.

This clonotype was counted ten times or more. The chain uses TRBV20-1 and TRBJ1-6; 7 positions agree with TRBD1. Losses at the gene ends were 3 bases for V and 6 bases for J; bases not matched to a gene: 11. The CDR3 consists of 16 residues. Per the germline V gene, CDR1 is DFQATT and CDR2 is SNEGSKA (reference sequence). The CDR3 bases are TGCAGTGCTAGGGCCGAGCGAGGGGGCCTTAATTCACCCCTCCACTTT. Translating it yields CSARAERGGLNSPLHF.

The chain recombines TRBV9 with TRBJ1-1; TRBD1 matches 7 bases. Germline CDR1 SGDLS, CDR2 YYNGEE. V lost 3 bases, J lost 6 bases, and 8 bases stayed unmatched. The CDR3 is 14 amino acids. DNA of the CDR3: TGTGCCAGCAGCGCAGGGGGGGGGACCGCTGAAGCTTTCTTT. Its protein product is CASSAGGGTAEAFF.

This rearrangement joins TRBV11-2 to TRBJ2-7; no clear D. Trimming removed 2 bases at V and 6 bases at J, with 8 bases between. This CDR3 contains 12 residues. Looked up from germline, CDR1 is SGHAT and CDR2 is FQNNGV. CDR3 sequence reads: CASSLSIREQYF. DNA for the CDR3: TGTGCCAGCAGCTTATCGATACGCGAGCAGTACTTC. Complete variable domain (other parts from reference TRBV11-2 and TRBJ2-7): EAGVAQSPRYKIIEKRQSVAFWCNPISGHATLYWYQQILGQGPKLLIQFQNNGVVDDSQLPKDRFSAERLKGVDSTLKIQPAKLEDSAVYLCASSLSIREQYFGPGTRLTVT.

This clonotype was found a few times. The chain combines TRBV12-3 or TRBV12-4 with TRBJ2-7, with 8 bases identical to TRBD1. The CDR3 length is 15 residues. After removal of 4 bases from V and 3 bases from J, the junction contained 8 bases not matched to a gene. The CDR3 DNA sequence: TGTGCCAGCAGTTCAAACAGGGGGAAGGACTACGAGCAGTACTTC. This gives the protein CASSSNRGKDYEQYF.

This clonotype was recorded many times. J is TRBJ1-5 and V is TRBV5-1; D is uncertain. V lost 1 base, J lost 1 base, and 9 bases lay in between. The CDR3 loop spans 15 amino acids. Germline values: CDR1 SGHRS, CDR2 YFSETQ. The CDR3, as DNA: TGCGCCAGCAGCTTGTCCCCAGACAGCAATCAGCCCCAGCATTTT. It encodes CASSLSPDSNQPQHF.

The genes are TRBV20-1 and TRBJ2-7; 9 nucleotides match TRBD2. V trimming: 7 bases; J trimming: 2 bases; junction bases outside the gene matches: 6. CDR1 DFQATT and CDR2 SNEGSKA come from the germline V gene (reference sequence). The CDR3 consists of 13 residues. CDR3 nucleotides: TGCAGTGTAACTAGCGGGCCAACCTACGAGCAGTACTTC. Translated, it gives CSVTSGPTYEQYF.

This clonotype occurred a few times. Relative to the germline gene, one junction end is altered; a read error may explain this. The rearrangement uses TRBV7-7 and TRBJ2-5; unclear D gene. Germline values: CDR1 SSHAT, CDR2 FNYEAQ (reference sequence). CDR3 length: 14 residues. The CDR3 DNA reads as TGTGCTAGCAGCTTTCCCTGGTCCCAAGAGACCCAGTACTTC. Its translation is CASSFPWSQETQYF.

At least ten counts were recorded for this clonotype. This chain connects TRBV2 to TRBJ1-2; D is perhaps TRBD1 (6 bases). The ends were cut back, 2 bases at V and 4 bases at J, with 14 bases in the middle. CDR1 SNHLY and CDR2 FYNNEI come from the germline V gene. This CDR3 region has 15 residues. The CDR3 loop reads CASSEKGEAAYGYTF. The CDR3 nucleotides are TGTGCCAGCAGTGAAAAGGGGGAGGCAGCCTATGGCTACACCTTC. The full variable domain, with the rest looked up from reference TRBV2 and TRBJ1-2, is EPEVTQTPSHQVTQMGQEVILRCVPISNHLYFYWYRQILGQKVEFLVSFYNNEISEKSEIFDDQFSVERPDGSNFTLKIRSTKLEDSAMYFCASSEKGEAAYGYTFGSGTRLTVV.